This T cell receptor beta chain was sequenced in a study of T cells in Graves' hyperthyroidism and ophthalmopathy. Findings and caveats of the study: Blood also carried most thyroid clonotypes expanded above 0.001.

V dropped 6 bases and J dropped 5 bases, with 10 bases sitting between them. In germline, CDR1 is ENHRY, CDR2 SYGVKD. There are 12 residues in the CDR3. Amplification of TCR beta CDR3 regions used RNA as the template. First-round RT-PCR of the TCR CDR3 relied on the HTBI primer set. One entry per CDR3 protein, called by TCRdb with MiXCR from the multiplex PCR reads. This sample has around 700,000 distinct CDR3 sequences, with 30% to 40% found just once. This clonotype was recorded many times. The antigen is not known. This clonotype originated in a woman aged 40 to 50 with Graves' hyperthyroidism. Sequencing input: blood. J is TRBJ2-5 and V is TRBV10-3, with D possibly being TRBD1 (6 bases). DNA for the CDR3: TGTGCCATCAGATCCGACAGGGAGACCCAGTACTTC. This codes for CAIRSDRETQYF.